This entry features one TCR beta chain sequence. The antigen remains unidentified. This entry comes from a study of T cells in Graves' hyperthyroidism and ophthalmopathy. V was pared by 0 bases and J by 2 bases, with 15 bases of the junction left unmatched. CDR1 and CDR2 from the germline V gene are MDHEN and SYDVKM. The CDR3 sequence is 19 residues long. TCR beta CDR3 sequences were amplified from RNA transcripts. HTBI primers were the set used in a first-round RT-PCR of the TCR CDR3. MiXCR was run by TCRdb on the multiplex PCR reads, yielding one entry per CDR3 protein. The sample yields under 350,000 distinct CDR3 sequences, over 15% seen once. Study outcomes and limitations: The authors' 13 V-J model separated ophthalmopathy from stable hyperthyroidism.

The TCR comes from a woman aged 60-75 years with Graves' ophthalmopathy. The specimen was blood. This sequence joins TRBV28 and TRBJ2-7; 8 bases align to TRBD2. CDR3 loop: CASSLWREVKGTSPYEQYF. The CDR3 DNA sequence: TGTGCCAGCAGTTTATGGCGAGAGGTTAAAGGGACTAGTCCCTACGAGCAGTACTTC.